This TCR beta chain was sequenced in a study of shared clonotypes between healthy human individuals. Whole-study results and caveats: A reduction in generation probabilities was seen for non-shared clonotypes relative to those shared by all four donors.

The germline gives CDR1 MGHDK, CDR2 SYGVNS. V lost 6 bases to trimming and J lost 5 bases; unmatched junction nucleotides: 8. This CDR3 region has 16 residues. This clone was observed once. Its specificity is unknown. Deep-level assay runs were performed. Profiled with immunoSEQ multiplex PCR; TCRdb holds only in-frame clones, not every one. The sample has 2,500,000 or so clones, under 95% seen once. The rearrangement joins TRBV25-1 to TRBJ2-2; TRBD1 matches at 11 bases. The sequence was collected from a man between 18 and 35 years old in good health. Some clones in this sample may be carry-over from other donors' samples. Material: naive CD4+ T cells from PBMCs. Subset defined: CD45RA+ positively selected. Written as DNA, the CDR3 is TGTGCCAGCAGGGAGGGGGACAGGGGGTATACCGGGGAGCTGTTTTTT. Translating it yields CASREGDRGYTGELFF.